Listed here are 9 T cell receptor beta chains from one sample, sequenced in a study of T cell repertoires in cytomegalovirus infection. Each CDR3 protein is one row after TCRdb ran MiXCR on the reads. The sample holds approximately 150,000 distinct CDR3 sequences, about 20% seen once. Their specific antigens are unknown. Sequences were derived from CD8+ T cells from cultured PBMCs, sampled from culture after CMV antigen stimulation. The receptors stem from a human donor in good health (CMV status not recorded). Some clones in this sample may be carry-over from other donors' samples.

Comment on this clonotype: At one boundary the junction diverges from the germline segment, which might be a read error. The CDR3 sequence: CASSLEAGAPTDTQYF. The CDR3 nucleotides are TGTGCTAGCAGCTTAGAAGCGGGGGCCCCCACAGATACGCAGTATTTT. This chain uses TRBV7-7 with TRBJ2-3; 8 bases fit TRBD2. Germline CDR1 reads SSHAT; CDR2 reads FNYEAQ (reference sequence). The CDR3 spans 16 residues.

The sample holds a few counts of this clonotype. The chain combines TRBV4-3 with TRBJ2-7; 9 nucleotides agree with TRBD1. Looked up from germline, CDR1 is LGHNA and CDR2 is YSLEER. The CDR3 has 16 residues. V gave up 0 bases and J gave up 3 bases; unmatched junction bases: 6. The CDR3 here is CASSQETGTGHYEQYF. CDR3 in DNA: TGCGCCAGCAGCCAAGAGACAGGGACAGGGCACTACGAGCAGTACTTC.

This clonotype was found a few times. This rearrangement joins TRBV6-6 to TRBJ2-7; D is undetermined. This CDR3 contains 12 residues. The ends were cut back, 10 bases at V and 0 bases at J, with 10 bases in the middle. Germline loops: CDR1 MNHNY, CDR2 SVGAGI (reference sequence). This CDR3 reads CATGTDSYEQYF. The DNA for the CDR3 is TGTGCCACCGGTACAGACTCCTACGAGCAGTACTTC.

This chain uses TRBV12-3 or TRBV12-4 with TRBJ2-5, with D possibly called TRBD1 or TRBD2 (6 bases each). The CDR3 is 15 amino acids. V lost 7 bases to trimming and J lost 4 bases, with 19 bases between them. CDR3 nucleotide sequence: TGTGCCAGCACCGCTACCGGGGGCAATGCAGAGACCCAGTACTTC. Translation gives CASTATGGNAETQYF.

The chain links TRBV7-3 to TRBJ1-2; the match to TRBD1 covers 8 bases. The J segment lost 1 base and the V segment lost 5 bases, leaving 6 bases of the junction unmatched. The CDR3 is 15 amino acids. The V gene's germline CDR1 is SGHTA and CDR2 FQGTGA. In nucleotides, the CDR3 is TGTGCCAGCAGCAGCGGGACAGGAGATAACTATGGCTACACCTTC. Residues: CASSSGTGDNYGYTF.

This clonotype was found a few times. The chain carries TRBV7-6 and TRBJ2-1; D possibly corresponds to TRBD2 (6 bases). Germline V gene lookup returns CDR1 SGHVS and CDR2 FNYEAQ. This CDR3 comprises 15 residues. V lost 5 bases and J 4 bases, leaving 15 bases between the germline ends. This CDR3 reads CASSQGGFDYNEQFF. CDR3 nucleotide sequence: TGTGCCAGCAGCCAGGGAGGCTTCGATTACAATGAGCAGTTCTTC.

This clonotype was seen more than once but under ten times. The rearrangement links TRBV14 to TRBJ1-1, with TRBD1 matching 9 bases. Germline CDR1 is SGHDN and CDR2 is FVKESK. This CDR3 contains 16 residues. The V gene end was trimmed by 4 bases and the J gene end by 4 bases; junction bases not matched to a gene: 10. The chain's CDR3 is CASSRGTGMSRTEAFF. CDR3 bases: TGTGCCAGCAGCCGGGGGACAGGGATGTCACGCACTGAAGCTTTCTTT.

The chain carries TRBV7-9 and TRBJ1-2, with D perhaps TRBD1 (5 bases). There are 15 residues in the CDR3. Germline loops: CDR1 SEHNR, CDR2 FQNEAQ (reference sequence). The V gene lost 1 base and the J gene lost 2 bases, with 11 bases spanning the gap. CDR3 sequence: CASSLGGGMNYGYTF. Written as DNA, the CDR3 is TGTGCCAGCAGCTTAGGGGGGGGTATGAACTATGGCTACACCTTC.

The CDR3 DNA is TGCGCCAGCAGCCAAGAAGCCCCCGGGGCGAGCAAGCAGTACTTC. It is translated as CASSQEAPGASKQYF. The gene calls are TRBV4-1 and TRBJ2-7, with D perhaps being TRBD1 or TRBD2 (5 bases each). With 0 bases removed from V and 8 bases from J, the gap between germline ends came to 17 bases. Germline CDR1 and CDR2: MGHRA and YSYEKL. The CDR3 runs 15 residues.